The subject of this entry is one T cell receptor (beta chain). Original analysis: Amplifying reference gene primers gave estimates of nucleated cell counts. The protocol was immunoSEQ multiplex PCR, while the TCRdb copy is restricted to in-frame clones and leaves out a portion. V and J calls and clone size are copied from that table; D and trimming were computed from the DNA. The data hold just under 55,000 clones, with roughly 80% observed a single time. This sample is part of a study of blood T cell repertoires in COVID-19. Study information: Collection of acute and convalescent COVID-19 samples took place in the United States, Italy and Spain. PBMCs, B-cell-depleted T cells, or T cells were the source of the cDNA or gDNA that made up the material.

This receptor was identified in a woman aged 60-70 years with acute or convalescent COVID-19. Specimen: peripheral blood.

The CDR3 region is CASSLVGTGEDTQYF. CDR3 nucleotides: TGTGCCAGCAGCTTAGTAGGGACAGGGGAGGATACGCAGTATTTT. The chain employs TRBV7-6 and TRBJ2-3; TRBD1 aligns across 10 bases. This CDR3 has 15 amino acids. The J segment lost 6 bases and the V segment lost 1 base, leaving 4 bases of the junction unmatched. The germline CDR1 and CDR2 sequences are SGHVS and FNYEAQ.